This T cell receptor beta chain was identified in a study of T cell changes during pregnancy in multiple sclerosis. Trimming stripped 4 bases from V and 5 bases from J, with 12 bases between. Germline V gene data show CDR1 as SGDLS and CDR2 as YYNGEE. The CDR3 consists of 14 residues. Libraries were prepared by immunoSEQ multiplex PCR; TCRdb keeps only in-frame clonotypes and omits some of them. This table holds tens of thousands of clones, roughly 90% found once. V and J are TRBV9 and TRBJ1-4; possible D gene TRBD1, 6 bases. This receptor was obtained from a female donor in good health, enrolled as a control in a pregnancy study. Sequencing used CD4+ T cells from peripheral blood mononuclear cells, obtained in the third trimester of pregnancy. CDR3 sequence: CASSPGQRNEKLFF. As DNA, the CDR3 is TGTGCCAGCAGCCCTGGACAGAGAAATGAAAAACTGTTTTTT.